This T cell receptor (beta chain) appears in the sequencing data of a study of T cells in Graves' hyperthyroidism and ophthalmopathy. General study results and limits: Blood also showed most of the thyroid clonotypes that were expanded above 0.001. Through a model of 13 V-J features, ophthalmopathy was separated from stable hyperthyroidism.

No ophthalmopathy progression within 18 months constituted stable Graves' hyperthyroidism. Newly diagnosed hyperthyroidism patients aged 18 to 65 years had disease lasting under 2 months. TCR beta CDR3 region amplification was performed from RNA transcripts. Carried out on the TCR CDR3, a first-round RT-PCR used the HTBI primer set. Using its own MiXCR run on the multiplex PCR reads, TCRdb lists one record per CDR3 protein. This sample has around 200,000 distinct CDR3 sequences, with approximately 15% found just once. CDR1 is MNHEY and CDR2 is SMNVEV in the germline V gene (reference sequence). The V gene lost 0 bases and the J gene lost 7 bases, with 10 bases spanning the gap. CDR3 length: 15 residues. There are many counts of this clonotype. The antigen is unknown.

The clonotype comes from a woman in her forties or fifties with Graves' hyperthyroidism. Sequencing was done on a sample of blood. This chain links TRBV27 with TRBJ1-6, with D unresolved. The CDR3 DNA follows: TGTGCCAGCAGTTTATCAGGGTTCTTGAATTCACCCCTCCACTTT. It yields the protein CASSLSGFLNSPLHF.